This T cell receptor (beta chain) was sequenced in a study of cytomegalovirus exposure and HLA in healthy donors. PCR primers comprised 60 Vbeta and 13 Jbeta primers. Profiled with immunoSEQ multiplex PCR; TCRdb holds only in-frame clones, not every one. The sample consists of 150,000 to 180,000 clones, 75% to 85% of them appearing once. CDR3 size: 14 residues. The ends were cut back, 6 bases at V and 5 bases at J, with 17 bases in the middle. Per the germline V gene, CDR1 is MNHEY and CDR2 is SMNVEV (reference sequence). The V call is TRBV27, the J call TRBJ2-7, with D unclear. The specimen was PBMCs. The TCR was taken from a man aged 25-40 years in good health and CMV-seropositive. The CDR3 sequence is CASSPRSSYHEQYF. In nucleotides, the CDR3 is TGTGCCAGCAGCCCACGGTCGTCTTACCACGAGCAGTACTTC.